A single sample is the source of the 26 T cell receptor beta chains below, sequenced in a study of T cells in Graves' hyperthyroidism and ophthalmopathy. Template material for amplifying TCR beta CDR3 regions consisted of RNA transcripts. With the HTBI primer set, the TCR CDR3 went through a first round of RT-PCR. TCRdb processed the multiplex PCR reads anew with MiXCR; each CDR3 protein has one entry. The profile shows about 740,000 distinct CDR3 sequences, around 15% of them singletons. The sample comprised blood. All receptors come from a woman aged 18-35 years with Graves' hyperthyroidism.

This clonotype has at least ten counts. The chain uses TRBV10-1 and TRBJ2-2; D assignment may be TRBD1 or TRBD2 (5 bases each). The CDR3 totals 12 residues. Looked up from germline, CDR1 is WNHNN and CDR2 is SYGVQD (reference sequence). The V and J ends lost 6 bases and 7 bases respectively, with 9 bases between them. The CDR3 coding sequence is TGCGCCAGCAGCTTGGGGGTCGGGGAGCTGTTTTTT. Protein sequence: CASSLGVGELFF.

This clonotype was counted many times. The rearrangement joins TRBV4-3 to TRBJ2-1; D gene uncertain. The germline V gene encodes CDR1 LGHNA and CDR2 YSLEER. Deletions cut 0 bases from V and 4 bases from J, with 4 bases between. This CDR3 has 13 residues. This CDR3 is CASSQEGYNEQFF. The CDR3 DNA sequence: TGCGCCAGCAGCCAAGAAGGGTACAATGAGCAGTTCTTC.

This clonotype has ten or more counts. V usage is TRBV18 and J usage is TRBJ2-3; 11 nucleotides match TRBD2. Trimming took 3 bases from V and 0 from J; bases not matched to a gene: 11. The CDR3 runs to 19 residues. Germline CDR1 and CDR2: KGHSH and LQKENI. This chain's CDR3 is CASSPPTSGRLRSTDTQYF. Written as DNA, the CDR3 is TGTGCCAGCTCACCTCCTACTAGCGGGAGATTGAGGAGCACAGATACGCAGTATTTT.

Ten or more counts support this clonotype. The chain couples TRBV5-8 to TRBJ1-1; 8 bases are a match to TRBD1. The CDR3 is 14 residues long. Germline V gene data show CDR1 as SGHTS and CDR2 as YDEGEE. V shed 0 bases, J shed 3 bases, and the junction held 1 base outside the gene matches. For the CDR3, the DNA is TGTGCCAGCAGCTTGGGACAGGGGTACACTGAAGCTTTCTTT. Translation gives CASSLGQGYTEAFF.

A few counts support this clonotype. The chain links TRBV10-3 to TRBJ2-5, with D possibly matching TRBD1 (7 bases). The V gene's germline CDR1 is ENHRY and CDR2 SYGVKD. Deletions cut 4 bases from V and 5 bases from J, with 20 bases between. The length of the CDR3 is 16 residues. CDR3 DNA: TGTGCCATCAGTGGTATACAGGGGCTAGCGCGGGAGACCCAGTACTTC. Protein product: CAISGIQGLARETQYF.

J is TRBJ1-1 and V is TRBV14; 9 nucleotides match TRBD1. The CDR3 consists of 18 residues. Per the germline V gene, CDR1 is SGHDN and CDR2 is FVKESK. V was pared by 1 base and J by 3 bases, with 12 bases of the junction left unmatched. This chain's CDR3 is CASSQASPTWTGDTEAFF. The CDR3 nucleotides are TGTGCCAGCAGCCAAGCGAGCCCTACCTGGACAGGGGACACTGAAGCTTTCTTT.

The chain uses TRBV6-5 and TRBJ2-7; the D gene could be TRBD1 or TRBD2 (5 bases each). This CDR3 contains 18 residues. V lost 0 bases and J lost 5, with 23 bases in between. Looked up from germline, CDR1 is MNHEY and CDR2 is SVGAGI. The CDR3, as DNA: TGTGCCAGCAGTTACTCAGCCCTATTGGGTAGGGGAGAGAACGAGCAGTACTTC. The encoded protein is CASSYSALLGRGENEQYF.

This clonotype was found a few times. V is TRBV6-2 or TRBV6-3 and J is TRBJ1-5; no clear D gene. Germline lookup yields CDR1 MNHEY and CDR2 SVGEGT. This CDR3 has 15 residues. The V and J ends lost 0 bases and 1 base respectively, with 7 bases between them. The CDR3 region is CASSYSGVSNQPQHF. As DNA, the CDR3 is TGTGCCAGCAGTTACTCTGGAGTCAGCAATCAGCCCCAGCATTTT.

This clonotype came up a few times. This chain joins TRBV6-5 and TRBJ1-4; D not resolved. The germline V gene encodes CDR1 MNHEY and CDR2 SVGAGI. This CDR3 spans 16 amino acids. V was trimmed by 2 bases and J by 0 bases, leaving 10 bases between them. DNA of the CDR3: TGTGCCAGCAGTTACACTCCGGGATCAACTAATGAAAAACTGTTTTTT. It encodes CASSYTPGSTNEKLFF.

This clonotype was observed at least ten times. V is TRBV4-3 and J is TRBJ2-3; TRBD1 agrees at 7 bases. The germline V gene encodes CDR1 LGHNA and CDR2 YSLEER. This CDR3 comprises 13 residues. V shed 3 bases, J shed 5 bases, and the junction held 2 bases outside the gene matches. CDR3 residues: CASSQGQIDTQYF. The CDR3 nucleotides read TGCGCCAGCAGCCAGGGACAGATAGATACGCAGTATTTT.

This clonotype was observed at least ten times. The chain uses TRBV7-2 and TRBJ2-7; D not resolved. Trimming cost V 3 bases and J 2 bases, with 14 bases left between them. CDR3 size: 15 residues. From germline, CDR1 is SGHTA and CDR2 FQGNSA. For the CDR3, the DNA is TGTGCCAGCAGCTTGGAAGCCATCCGACCCTACGAGCAGTACTTC. Translating it yields CASSLEAIRPYEQYF.

This clonotype was observed at least ten times. V gene TRBV20-1 combines with J gene TRBJ1-1, with 10 nucleotides matching TRBD1. The CDR3 spans 14 residues. With V trimmed by 4 bases and J by 2 bases, 4 bases remained unmatched. Germline V gene lookup returns CDR1 DFQATT and CDR2 SNEGSKA (reference sequence). For the CDR3, the DNA is TGCAGTGCTACCGTGACAGGGGGCAACACTGAAGCTTTCTTT. Encoded protein: CSATVTGGNTEAFF.

This clonotype has ten or more counts. The chain joins TRBV28 to TRBJ2-3, with 10 bases lining up with TRBD2. With V trimmed by 7 bases and J by 3 bases, 7 bases remained unmatched. Germline lookup yields CDR1 MDHEN and CDR2 SYDVKM. This CDR3 has 15 residues. CDR3 DNA sequence: TGTGCCAGCAAGGCTGCTAGCGGGAGTACAGATACGCAGTATTTT. As protein: CASKAASGSTDTQYF.

Here the CDR3 reads CASSNSGRISLVQYF. CDR3 in DNA: TGTGCCAGCAGTAATAGCGGGAGGATTAGTTTAGTGCAGTACTTC. The J gene is TRBJ2-7, the V gene TRBV12-3 or TRBV12-4, with 10 nucleotides matching TRBD2. Germline trimming cut 5 bases from V and 9 bases from J; bases unmatched to any gene: 13. CDR3 length: 15 amino acids.

The genes are TRBV14 and TRBJ1-2; 7 bases agree with TRBD1. CDR3 size: 13 residues. CDR1 and CDR2 (germline): SGHDN, FVKESK. The ends lost 6 bases at V and 6 bases at J; junction bases unmatched: 7. The CDR3 nucleotides read TGTGCCAGCAGGAGGTCCGGGACAGATGGCTACACCTTC. Its protein is CASRRSGTDGYTF.

This clonotype was found once. V gene TRBV6-1 combines with J gene TRBJ1-1, with a weak D call TRBD1 (6 bases). Germline CDR1 is MNHNS and CDR2 is SASEGT. V was cut by 6 bases and J by 7 bases, with 12 bases left in between. The CDR3 loop spans 12 amino acids. Here the CDR3 reads CASRGVTGEAFF. The CDR3 DNA is TGTGCCAGCAGGGGAGTGACAGGTGAAGCTTTCTTT.

This clonotype was observed a handful of times. The chain employs TRBV30 and TRBJ2-7; unclear D gene. Germline loops: CDR1 GTSNPN, CDR2 SVGIG (reference sequence). Trimming stripped 0 bases from V and 6 bases from J, with 21 bases between. This CDR3 has 16 amino acids. DNA of the CDR3: TGTGCCTGGAGTGTACCCAGGTACTGGGTGTTATGCGAGCAGTACTTC. Its translation is CAWSVPRYWVLCEQYF.

This clonotype came up many times. J is TRBJ2-1 and V is TRBV13, with D perhaps matching TRBD1 (5 bases). Germline CDR1 PRHDT, CDR2 FYEKMQ (reference sequence). Deletions cut 4 bases from V and 6 bases from J, with 10 bases between. The CDR3 runs 13 residues. The DNA for the CDR3 is TGTGCCAGCAGCTCCCACAGGAGCAATGAGCAGTTCTTC. Its protein product is CASSSHRSNEQFF.

This clonotype was seen repeatedly, ten times or more. The chain is built from TRBV7-9 and TRBJ1-1, with unresolved D. Germline lookup yields CDR1 SEHNR and CDR2 FQNEAQ (reference sequence). V was trimmed by 3 bases and J by 1 base, leaving 12 bases between them. The CDR3 is 15 amino acids. The CDR3 loop reads CASSFLALSNTEAFF. The CDR3 DNA sequence: TGTGCCAGCAGCTTTCTCGCGCTATCGAACACTGAAGCTTTCTTT.

This clonotype was seen only a few times. V usage is TRBV12-3 or TRBV12-4 and J usage is TRBJ1-5; a weak D match, TRBD1 (5 bases). The CDR3 covers 16 residues. Trimming pared 5 bases from V and 4 bases from J, leaving 18 bases between. CDR3 amino acids: CASSPRDLIKNQPQHF. CDR3 DNA sequence: TGTGCCAGCAGTCCCCGGGACCTTATCAAGAATCAGCCCCAGCATTTT.

V gene TRBV30 combines with J gene TRBJ1-5; 7 positions match TRBD1. The CDR3 covers 15 residues. The ends lost 2 bases at V and 3 bases at J; junction bases unmatched: 7. Germline CDR1 and CDR2: GTSNPN and SVGIG (reference sequence). DNA of the CDR3: TGTGCCTGGAGTCCAGGGGGTAATTACAATCAGCCCCAGCATTTT. This gives the protein CAWSPGGNYNQPQHF.

This clonotype was seen at least ten times. V usage is TRBV11-2 and J usage is TRBJ2-7, with a weak D call TRBD2 (6 bases). In germline, CDR1 is SGHAT, CDR2 FQNNGV. The ends were cut back, 3 bases at V and 0 bases at J, with 9 bases in the middle. This CDR3 is 14 amino acids long. The CDR3 spells CASSLGLSSYEQYF. Here the CDR3 DNA reads TGTGCCAGCAGCTTGGGACTGAGCTCCTACGAGCAGTACTTC.

Only a few counts were recorded for this clonotype. V and J are TRBV29-1 and TRBJ2-7, with D possibly TRBD2 on 5 matching bases. CDR3 length equals 12 residues. V was trimmed by 5 bases and J by 5 bases, leaving 13 bases between them. Per the germline V gene, CDR1 is SQVTM and CDR2 is ANQGSEA. The CDR3 loop is CSVLGSAHEQYF. The CDR3 region has the DNA TGCAGCGTTCTGGGTAGCGCCCACGAGCAGTACTTC.

V usage is TRBV11-2 and J usage is TRBJ1-6; 8 positions match TRBD1. The CDR3 extends over 17 amino acids. Germline CDR1 reads SGHAT; CDR2 reads FQNNGV. Germline trimming cut 2 bases from V and 7 bases from J; bases unmatched to any gene: 10. This CDR3 is CASSLRTGQWDNSPLHF. The CDR3 bases are TGTGCCAGCAGCTTAAGGACAGGGCAATGGGACAATTCACCCCTCCACTTT.

This clonotype has ten or more counts. The chain employs TRBV7-8 and TRBJ1-5, with 10 bases lining up with TRBD1. This CDR3 is built from 17 residues. Germline trimming cut 1 base from V and 6 bases from J; bases unmatched to any gene: 9. Germline lookup yields CDR1 SGHVS and CDR2 FQNEAQ. The DNA for the CDR3 is TGTGCCAGCAGCTTAGGAGGGACAGGGGTTGGGGCTCAGCCCCAGCATTTT. Amino acids: CASSLGGTGVGAQPQHF.

This rearrangement joins TRBV4-1 to TRBJ2-7, with TRBD2 as a possible D gene (5 bases). The germline CDR1 and CDR2 sequences are MGHRA and YSYEKL. Deletions cut 0 bases from V and 4 bases from J, with 13 bases between. The length of the CDR3 is 15 residues. The CDR3 sequence: CASSQDIGTGYEQYF. CDR3 sequence (DNA): TGCGCCAGCAGCCAAGATATTGGCACGGGGTACGAGCAGTACTTC.